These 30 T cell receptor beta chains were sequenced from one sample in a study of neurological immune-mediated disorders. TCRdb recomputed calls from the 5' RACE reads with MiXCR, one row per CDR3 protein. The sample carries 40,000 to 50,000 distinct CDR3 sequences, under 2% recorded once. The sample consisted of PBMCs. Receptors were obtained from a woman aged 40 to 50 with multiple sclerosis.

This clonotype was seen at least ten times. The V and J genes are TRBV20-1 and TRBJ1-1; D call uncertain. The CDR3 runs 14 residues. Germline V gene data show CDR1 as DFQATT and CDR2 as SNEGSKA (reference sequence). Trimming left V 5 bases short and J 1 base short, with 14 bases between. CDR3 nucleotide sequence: TGCAGTGCTGGGCGGTTAGGGAGGAACACTGAAGCTTTCTTT. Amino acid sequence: CSAGRLGRNTEAFF.

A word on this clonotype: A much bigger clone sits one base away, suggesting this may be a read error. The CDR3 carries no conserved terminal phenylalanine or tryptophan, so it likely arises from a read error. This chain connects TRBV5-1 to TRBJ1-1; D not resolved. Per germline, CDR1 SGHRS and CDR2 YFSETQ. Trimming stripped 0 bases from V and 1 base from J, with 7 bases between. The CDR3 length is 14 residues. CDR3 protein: CASSLVLQNTEAFC. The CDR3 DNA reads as TGCGCCAGCAGCTTGGTACTGCAGAACACTGAAGCTTTCTGT.

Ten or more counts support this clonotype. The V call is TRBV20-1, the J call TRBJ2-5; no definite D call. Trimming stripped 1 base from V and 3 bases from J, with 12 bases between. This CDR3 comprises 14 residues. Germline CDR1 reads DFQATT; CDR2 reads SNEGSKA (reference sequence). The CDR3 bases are TGCAGTGCTAGAGTAAAGGGCCGAAAAGAGACCCAGTACTTC. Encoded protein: CSARVKGRKETQYF.

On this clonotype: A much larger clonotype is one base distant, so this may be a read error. The CDR3 DNA sequence: TGCAGTGCTGGAAAGGGGAACACTGAAGCTTTCTTT. The encoded protein is CSAGKGNTEAFF. The chain carries TRBV20-1 and TRBJ1-1; D gene unclear. Trimming left V 5 bases short and J 1 base short, with 8 bases between. CDR1 is DFQATT and CDR2 is SNEGSKA in the germline V gene (reference sequence). This CDR3 contains 12 residues.

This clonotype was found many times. The CDR3 is CASSFLWMAEQFF. The DNA for the CDR3 is TGCGCCAGCAGCTTTCTCTGGATGGCTGAGCAGTTCTTC. The chain combines TRBV5-1 with TRBJ2-1; D not resolved. Per germline, CDR1 SGHRS and CDR2 YFSETQ. V lost 2 bases and J 9 bases, leaving 12 bases between the germline ends. This CDR3 is built from 13 residues.

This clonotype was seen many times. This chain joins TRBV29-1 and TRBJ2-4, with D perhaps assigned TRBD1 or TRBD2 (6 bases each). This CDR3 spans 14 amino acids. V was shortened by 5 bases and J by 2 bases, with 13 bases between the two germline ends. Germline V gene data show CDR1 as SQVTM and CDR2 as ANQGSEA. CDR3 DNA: TGCAGCGTTCTGGTCGGGGGCCCCAAAAACATTCAGTACTTC. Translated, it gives CSVLVGGPKNIQYF.

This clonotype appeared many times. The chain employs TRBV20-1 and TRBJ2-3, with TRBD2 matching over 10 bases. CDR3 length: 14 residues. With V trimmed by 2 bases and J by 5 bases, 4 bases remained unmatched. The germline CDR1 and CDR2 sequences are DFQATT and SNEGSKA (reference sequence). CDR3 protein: CSARLAGARDTQYF. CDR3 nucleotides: TGCAGTGCTAGACTAGCGGGGGCCCGAGATACGCAGTATTTT.

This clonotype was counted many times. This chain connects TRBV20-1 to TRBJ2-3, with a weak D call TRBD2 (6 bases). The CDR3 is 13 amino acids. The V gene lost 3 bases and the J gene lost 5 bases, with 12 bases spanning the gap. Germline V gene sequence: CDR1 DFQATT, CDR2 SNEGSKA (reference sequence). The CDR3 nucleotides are TGCAGTGCTAGGGGGGGTGGCGGAGATACGCAGTATTTT. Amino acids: CSARGGGGDTQYF.

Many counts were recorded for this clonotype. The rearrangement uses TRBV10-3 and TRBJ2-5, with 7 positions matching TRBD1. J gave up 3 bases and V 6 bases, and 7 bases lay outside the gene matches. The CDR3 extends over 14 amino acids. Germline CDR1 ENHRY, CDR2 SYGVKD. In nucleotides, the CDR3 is TGTGCCATCAGGAGGGGACAGCTAGAAGAGACCCAGTACTTC. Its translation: CAIRRGQLEETQYF.

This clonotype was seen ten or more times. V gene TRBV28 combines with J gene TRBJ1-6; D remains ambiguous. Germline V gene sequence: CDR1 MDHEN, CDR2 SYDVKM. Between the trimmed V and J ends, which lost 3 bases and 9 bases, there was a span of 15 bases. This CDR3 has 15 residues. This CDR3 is CASSFRGPLGSPLHF. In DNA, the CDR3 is TGTGCCAGCAGTTTTCGGGGTCCCTTGGGTTCACCCCTCCACTTT.

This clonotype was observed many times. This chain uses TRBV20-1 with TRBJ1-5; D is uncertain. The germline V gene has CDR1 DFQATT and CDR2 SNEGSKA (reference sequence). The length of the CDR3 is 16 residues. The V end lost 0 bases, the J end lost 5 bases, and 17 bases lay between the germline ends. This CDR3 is CSARDGLEGRYQPQHF. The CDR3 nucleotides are TGCAGTGCTAGAGATGGGCTGGAGGGCAGGTATCAGCCCCAGCATTTT.

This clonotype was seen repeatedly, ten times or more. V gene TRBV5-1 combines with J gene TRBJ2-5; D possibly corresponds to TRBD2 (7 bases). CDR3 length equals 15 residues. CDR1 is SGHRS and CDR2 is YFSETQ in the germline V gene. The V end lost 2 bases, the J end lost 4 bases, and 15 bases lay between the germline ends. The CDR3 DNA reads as TGCGCCAGCAGCTTTGGCGGGGGCTTTGGAGAGACCCAGTACTTC. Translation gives CASSFGGGFGETQYF. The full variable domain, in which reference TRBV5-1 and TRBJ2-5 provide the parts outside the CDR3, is KAGVTQTPRYLIKTRGQQVTLSCSPISGHRSVSWYQQTPGQGLQFLFEYFSETQRNKGNFPGRFSGRQFSNSRSEMNVSTLELGDSALYLCASSFGGGFGETQYFGPGTRLLVL.

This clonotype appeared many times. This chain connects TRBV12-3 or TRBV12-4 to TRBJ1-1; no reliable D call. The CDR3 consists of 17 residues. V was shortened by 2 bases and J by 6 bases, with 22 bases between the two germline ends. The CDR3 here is CASSLSGADPSWAEAFF. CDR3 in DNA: TGTGCCAGCAGTTTATCTGGTGCGGACCCTAGTTGGGCTGAAGCTTTCTTT.

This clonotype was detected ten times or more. This chain's CDR3 is CASSDRAGGYNEQFF. As DNA, the CDR3 is TGCGCCAGCAGCGATAGGGCCGGGGGTTACAATGAGCAGTTCTTC. The chain is built from TRBV5-1 and TRBJ2-1, with D possibly TRBD2 on 6 matching bases. V lost 4 bases and J lost 4, with 15 bases in between. This CDR3 spans 15 amino acids. Germline assignment: CDR1 SGHRS and CDR2 YFSETQ.

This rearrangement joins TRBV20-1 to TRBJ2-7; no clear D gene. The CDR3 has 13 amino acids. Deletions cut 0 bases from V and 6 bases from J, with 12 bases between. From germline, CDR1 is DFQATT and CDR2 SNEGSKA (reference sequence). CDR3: CSARDQRDTEQYF. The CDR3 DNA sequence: TGCAGTGCTAGAGACCAACGAGACACCGAGCAGTACTTC.

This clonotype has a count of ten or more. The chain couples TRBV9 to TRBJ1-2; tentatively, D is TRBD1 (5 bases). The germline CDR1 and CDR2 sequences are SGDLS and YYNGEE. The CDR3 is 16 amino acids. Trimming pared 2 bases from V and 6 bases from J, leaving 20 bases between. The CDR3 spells CASSVRADSLTNGYTF. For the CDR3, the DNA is TGTGCCAGCAGCGTCCGGGCCGACAGCTTAACTAATGGCTACACCTTC.

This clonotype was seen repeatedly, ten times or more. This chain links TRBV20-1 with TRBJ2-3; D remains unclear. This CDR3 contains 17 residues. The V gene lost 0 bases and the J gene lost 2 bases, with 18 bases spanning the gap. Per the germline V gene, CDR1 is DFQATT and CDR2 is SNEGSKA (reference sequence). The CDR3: CSARDQGRTALTDTQYF. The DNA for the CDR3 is TGCAGTGCTAGAGATCAAGGAAGAACAGCCCTCACAGATACGCAGTATTTT.

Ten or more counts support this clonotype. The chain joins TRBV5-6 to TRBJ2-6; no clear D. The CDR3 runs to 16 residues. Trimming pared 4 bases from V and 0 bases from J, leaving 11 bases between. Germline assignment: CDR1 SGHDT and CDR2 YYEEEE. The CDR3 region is CASSPTEPSGANVLTF. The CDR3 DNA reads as TGTGCCAGCAGCCCCACGGAGCCCTCTGGGGCCAACGTCCTGACTTTC. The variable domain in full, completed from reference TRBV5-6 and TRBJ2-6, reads DAGVTQSPTHLIKTRGQQVTLRCSPKSGHDTVSWYQQALGQGPQFIFQYYEEEERQRGNFPDRFSGHQFPNYSSELNVNALLLGDSALYLCASSPTEPSGANVLTFGAGSRLTVL.

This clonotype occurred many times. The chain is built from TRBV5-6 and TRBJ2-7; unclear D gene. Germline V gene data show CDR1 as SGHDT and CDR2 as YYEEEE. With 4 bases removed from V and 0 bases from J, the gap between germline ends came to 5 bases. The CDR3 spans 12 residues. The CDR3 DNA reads TGTGCCAGCAGCGCCCGCTCCTACGAGCAGTACTTC. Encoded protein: CASSARSYEQYF.

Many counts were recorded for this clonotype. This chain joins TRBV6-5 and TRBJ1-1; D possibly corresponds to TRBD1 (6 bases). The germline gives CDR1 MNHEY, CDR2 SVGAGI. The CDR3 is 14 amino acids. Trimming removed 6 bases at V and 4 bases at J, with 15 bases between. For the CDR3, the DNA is TGTGCCAGCAGCCGCAACAGGGTAAGCACTGAAGCTTTCTTT. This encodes CASSRNRVSTEAFF.

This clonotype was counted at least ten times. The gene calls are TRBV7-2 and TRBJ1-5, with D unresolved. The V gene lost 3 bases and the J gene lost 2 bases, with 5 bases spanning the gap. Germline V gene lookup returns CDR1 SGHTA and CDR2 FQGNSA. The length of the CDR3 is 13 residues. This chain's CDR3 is CASSFQGNQPQHF. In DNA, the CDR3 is TGTGCCAGCAGCTTCCAGGGCAATCAGCCCCAGCATTTT.

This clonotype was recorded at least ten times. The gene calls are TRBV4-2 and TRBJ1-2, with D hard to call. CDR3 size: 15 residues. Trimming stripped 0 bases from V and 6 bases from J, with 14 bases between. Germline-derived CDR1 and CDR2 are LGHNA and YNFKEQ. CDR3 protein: CASSQDPAVGDGYTF. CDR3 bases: TGTGCCAGCAGCCAAGACCCCGCAGTTGGGGATGGCTACACCTTC.

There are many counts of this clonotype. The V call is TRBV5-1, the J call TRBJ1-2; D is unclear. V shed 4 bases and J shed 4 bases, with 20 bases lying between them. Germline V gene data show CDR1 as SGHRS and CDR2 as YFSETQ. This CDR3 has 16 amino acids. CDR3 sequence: CASSPPADPSAYGYTF. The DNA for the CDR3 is TGCGCCAGCAGCCCCCCGGCGGACCCCAGTGCCTATGGCTACACCTTC.

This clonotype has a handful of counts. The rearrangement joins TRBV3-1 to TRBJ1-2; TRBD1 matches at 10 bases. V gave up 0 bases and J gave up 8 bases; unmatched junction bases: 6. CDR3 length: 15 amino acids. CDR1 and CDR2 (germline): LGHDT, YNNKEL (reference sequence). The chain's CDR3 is CASSQDDRGRGGYTF. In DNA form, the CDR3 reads TGTGCCAGCAGCCAAGATGACAGGGGGCGCGGCGGCTACACCTTC.

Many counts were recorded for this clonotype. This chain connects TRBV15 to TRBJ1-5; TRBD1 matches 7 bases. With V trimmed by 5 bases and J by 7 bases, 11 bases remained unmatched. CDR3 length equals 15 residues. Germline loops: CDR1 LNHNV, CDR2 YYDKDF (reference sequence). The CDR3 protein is CATSPKRGPDQPQHF. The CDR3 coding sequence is TGTGCCACCAGCCCCAAGAGGGGGCCCGACCAGCCCCAGCATTTT.

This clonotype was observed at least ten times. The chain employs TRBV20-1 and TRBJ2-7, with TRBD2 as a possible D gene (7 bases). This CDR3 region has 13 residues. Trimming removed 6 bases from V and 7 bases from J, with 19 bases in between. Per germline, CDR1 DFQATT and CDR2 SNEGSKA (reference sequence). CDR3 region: CSAWARGGLEQYF. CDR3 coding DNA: TGCAGTGCCTGGGCGAGGGGGGGTTTGGAGCAGTACTTC.

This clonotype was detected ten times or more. The CDR3 sequence: CATSDTTKGKETQYF. In DNA, the CDR3 is TGTGCCACCAGTGATACTACCAAGGGGAAAGAGACCCAGTACTTC. This chain uses TRBV24-1 with TRBJ2-5; D perhaps matches TRBD1 (5 bases). The CDR3 length is 15 residues. Germline lookup yields CDR1 KGHDR and CDR2 SFDVKD. Trimming removed 3 bases at V and 3 bases at J, with 13 bases between.

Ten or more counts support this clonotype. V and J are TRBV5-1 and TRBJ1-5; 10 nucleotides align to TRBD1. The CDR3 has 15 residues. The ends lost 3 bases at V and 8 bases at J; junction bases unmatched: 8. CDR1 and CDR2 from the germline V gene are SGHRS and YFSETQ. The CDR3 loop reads CASSWGTGAQEPQHF. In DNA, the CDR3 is TGCGCCAGCAGCTGGGGGACAGGGGCCCAAGAGCCCCAGCATTTT.

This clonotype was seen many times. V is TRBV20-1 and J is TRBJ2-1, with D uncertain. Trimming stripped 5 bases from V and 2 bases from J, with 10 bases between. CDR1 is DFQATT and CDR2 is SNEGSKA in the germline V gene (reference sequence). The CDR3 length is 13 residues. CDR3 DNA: TGCAGTGCTGAAGAAGGGACCTACAATGAGCAGTTCTTC. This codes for CSAEEGTYNEQFF.

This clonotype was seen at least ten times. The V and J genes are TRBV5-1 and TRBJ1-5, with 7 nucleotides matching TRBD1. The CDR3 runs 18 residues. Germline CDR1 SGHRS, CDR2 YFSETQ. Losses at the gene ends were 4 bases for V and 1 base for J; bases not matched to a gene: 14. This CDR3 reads CASSPRPQGTASNQPQHF. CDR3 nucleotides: TGCGCCAGCAGCCCCCGTCCACAGGGGACGGCGAGCAATCAGCCCCAGCATTTT.